This TCR beta chain originates from a study of blood T cell repertoires in COVID-19 (dated by TCRdb to about 2020). Concerning the study at large: Samples covering the acute and convalescent phases of COVID-19 were provided by collaborators in the United States, Italy and Spain. The material from the prospective study consisted of cDNA or gDNA derived from T cells, B-cell-depleted T cells, or PBMCs. The dataset comprised deeply sampled blood TCRbeta repertoires from subjects exposed to, actively infected with, or recovered from COVID-19. The repertoires were made available in a free public database intended to serve as a resource for research on the immune response to SARS-CoV-2. The samples were drawn from the first 160 participants of the ongoing ImmuneRACE study and from 1,254 subjects provided by 6 global collaborators. A de-identified subject ID, COVID-19 status, age in years and sex were almost always included in the sample metadata. Where HLA class I and class II types were available, the types were taken from metadata supplied by the sample provider, not from assay-based typing.

TCRbeta CDR3 regions were amplified from genomic DNA using the immunoSEQ Assay, a bias-controlled multiplex PCR. Processing in the source paper ran as follows. The number of nucleated cells in each sample was estimated by amplification of reference gene primers within the assay. Sequence reads were collapsed and filtered to measure the absolute abundance of every unique TCRbeta CDR3 rearrangement. For each sample, productive Simpson clonality was calculated as the square root of Simpson's diversity index across productive rearrangements. Here the immuneACCESS table is served through TCRdb, limited to in-frame sequences with V and J called. Missing clones are a known gap in these copies; in checked studies unresolved V genes cover under half, and the rest lacks a known reason. Clonal size and the V and J genes are those of that table, whereas D and trimming came from the DNA. The sample records roughly 43,000 clones, just under 70% of which are singletons. The ten largest clones represent 5.5% to 8% of the sample.

Each collaborating institution followed its own protocols to collect whole blood in K2EDTA tubes. For TCRbeta analysis, collaborator samples were shipped as frozen whole blood, as isolated PBMCs, or as DNA extracted from either sample type. This clone turned up a few times. The antigen it binds to is not known. No base quality information exists; no much larger clone differs at one position. The germline V gene provides CDR1 KGHSH and CDR2 LQKENI. Trimming costs V 0 bases and J 7 bases, and their ends lie 12 bases apart. The CDR3 holds 14 amino acids from the cysteine to the phenylalanine. Only CDR3 DNA remains: 42 bases, in frame from the first base. What the work shows at the level of the full study, not this receptor alone: The quantity of clinical and demographic metadata differed by source and by participant and was supplied without curation.

The sequence links TRBV18 to TRBJ1-2; the D segment cannot be called with confidence. The TCR originated in a man at least 80 years old with acute or convalescent COVID-19. Sequenced: peripheral blood. The encoded CDR3 is CASSPPGGGFGYTF. The DNA sequence reads TGTGCCAGCTCACCACCAGGAGGCGGTTTTGGCTACACCTTC.